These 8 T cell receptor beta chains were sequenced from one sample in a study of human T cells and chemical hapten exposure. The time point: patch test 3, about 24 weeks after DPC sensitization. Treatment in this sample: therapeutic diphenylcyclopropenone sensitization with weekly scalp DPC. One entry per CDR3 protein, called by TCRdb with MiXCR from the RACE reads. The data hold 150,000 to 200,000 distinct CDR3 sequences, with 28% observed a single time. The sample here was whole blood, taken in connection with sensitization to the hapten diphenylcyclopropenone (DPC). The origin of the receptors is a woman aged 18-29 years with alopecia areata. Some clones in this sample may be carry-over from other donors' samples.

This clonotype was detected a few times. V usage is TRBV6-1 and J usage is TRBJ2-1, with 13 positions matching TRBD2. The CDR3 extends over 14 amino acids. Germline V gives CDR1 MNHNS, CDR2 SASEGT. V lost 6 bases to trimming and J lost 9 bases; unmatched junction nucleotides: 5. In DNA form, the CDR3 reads TGTGCCAGCAGAGGACTAGCGGGGGCGGGTGAGCAGTTCTTC. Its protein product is CASRGLAGAGEQFF.

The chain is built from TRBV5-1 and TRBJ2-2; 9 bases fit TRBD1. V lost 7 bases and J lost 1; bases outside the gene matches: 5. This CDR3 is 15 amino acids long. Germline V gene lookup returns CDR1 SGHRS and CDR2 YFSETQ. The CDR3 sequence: CASGTGRVNTGELFF. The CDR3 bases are TGCGCCAGCGGGACAGGGCGGGTGAACACCGGGGAGCTGTTTTTT.

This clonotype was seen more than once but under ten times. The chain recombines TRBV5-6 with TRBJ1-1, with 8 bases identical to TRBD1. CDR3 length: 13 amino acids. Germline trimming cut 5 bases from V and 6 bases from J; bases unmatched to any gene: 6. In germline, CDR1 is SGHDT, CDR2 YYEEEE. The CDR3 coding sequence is TGTGCCAGCAGTTATCTGGACAGGGCTGAAGCTTTCTTT. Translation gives CASSYLDRAEAFF.

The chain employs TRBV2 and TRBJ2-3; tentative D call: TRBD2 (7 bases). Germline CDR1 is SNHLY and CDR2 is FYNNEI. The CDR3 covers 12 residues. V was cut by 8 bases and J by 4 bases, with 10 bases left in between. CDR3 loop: CASGGAADTQYF. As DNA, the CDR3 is TGTGCCAGCGGGGGGGCCGCAGATACGCAGTATTTT.

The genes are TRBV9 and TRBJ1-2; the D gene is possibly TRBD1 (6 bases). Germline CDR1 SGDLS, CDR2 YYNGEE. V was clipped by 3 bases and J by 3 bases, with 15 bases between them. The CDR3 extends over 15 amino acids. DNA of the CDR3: TGTGCCAGCAGCGCAGGGGTAGGGGGGGACTATGGCTACACCTTC. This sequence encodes CASSAGVGGDYGYTF.

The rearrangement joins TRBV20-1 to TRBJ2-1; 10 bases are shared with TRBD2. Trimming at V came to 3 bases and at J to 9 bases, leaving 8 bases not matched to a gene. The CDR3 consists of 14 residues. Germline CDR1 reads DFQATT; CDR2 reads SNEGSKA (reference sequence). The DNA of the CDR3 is TGCAGTGCTAGTCAAAGCGGGAGGGCCAGTGAGCAGTTCTTC. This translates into CSASQSGRASEQFF.

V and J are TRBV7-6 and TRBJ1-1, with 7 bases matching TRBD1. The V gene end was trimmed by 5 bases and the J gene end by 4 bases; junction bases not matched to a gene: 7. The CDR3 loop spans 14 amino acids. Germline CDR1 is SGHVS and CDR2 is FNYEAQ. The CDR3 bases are TGTGCCAGCAGCCCGATCGCAGGGGGCACTGAAGCTTTCTTT. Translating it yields CASSPIAGGTEAFF. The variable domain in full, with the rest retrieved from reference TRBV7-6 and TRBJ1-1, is GAGVSQSPRYKVTKRGQDVALRCDPISGHVSLYWYRQALGQGPEFLTYFNYEAQQDKSGLPNDRFSAERPEGSISTLTIQRTEQRDSAMYRCASSPIAGGTEAFFGQGTRLTVV.

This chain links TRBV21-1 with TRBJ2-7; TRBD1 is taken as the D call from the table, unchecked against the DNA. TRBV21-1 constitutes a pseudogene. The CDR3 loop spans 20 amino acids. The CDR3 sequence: CASSKVTGTPTSFVWIGQYF. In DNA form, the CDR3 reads TGTGCCAGCAGCAAGGTAACAGGGACCCCTACGAGTTTTGTCTGGATCGGACAGTACTTC.